This entry lists 15 T cell receptor beta chains sequenced from one sample in a study of blood T cell repertoires in COVID-19. TCRdb's copy holds only in-frame clones and misses some; the assay was immunoSEQ multiplex PCR. The table has 140,000 to 150,000 clones, roughly 84% seen once. The sample comprised peripheral blood. The receptors shown here come from a human donor in a cohort sampled during active COVID-19.

J is TRBJ2-1 and V is TRBV28, with D possibly TRBD2 on 6 matching bases. The CDR3 has 13 amino acids. V shed 6 bases and J shed 8 bases, with 14 bases lying between them. Germline V gene lookup returns CDR1 MDHEN and CDR2 SYDVKM. The CDR3: CASSNAGLHEQFF. DNA for the CDR3: TGTGCCAGCAGCAATGCGGGGTTGCATGAGCAGTTCTTC.

The chain couples TRBV19 to TRBJ2-4; D is uncertain. The CDR3 covers 13 residues. Looked up from germline, CDR1 is LNHDA and CDR2 is SQIVND (reference sequence). V was clipped by 4 bases and J by 1 base, with 5 bases between them. The CDR3 spells CASSTEAKNIQYF. The DNA of the CDR3 is TGTGCCAGTAGTACGGAGGCCAAAAACATTCAGTACTTC. The variable domain in full, with the rest retrieved from reference TRBV19 and TRBJ2-4, is DGGITQSPKYLFRKEGQNVTLSCEQNLNHDAMYWYRQDPGQGLRLIYYSQIVNDFQKGDIAEGYSVSREKKESFPLTVTSAQKNPTAFYLCASSTEAKNIQYFGAGTRLSVL.

The gene calls are TRBV24-1 and TRBJ1-5; possibly TRBD1 for D (5 bases). The CDR3 has 20 residues. V shed 2 bases and J shed 5 bases, with 27 bases lying between them. Germline V gene sequence: CDR1 KGHDR, CDR2 SFDVKD. The CDR3 nucleotides read TGTGCCACCAGTGATTCTCGCGACCAGGACAAGGCCTCTCTTGATCAGCCCCAGCATTTT. Encoded protein: CATSDSRDQDKASLDQPQHF.

V is TRBV28 and J is TRBJ1-6, with D perhaps matching TRBD1 (6 bases). The germline V gene has CDR1 MDHEN and CDR2 SYDVKM. The length of the CDR3 is 14 residues. V was cut by 6 bases and J by 7 bases, with 13 bases left in between. CDR3 sequence: CASRRTALNSPLHF. The DNA for the CDR3 is TGTGCCAGCAGGAGGACAGCCCTAAATTCACCCCTCCACTTT.

The genes are TRBV18 and TRBJ1-1; D is unresolved. Per germline, CDR1 KGHSH and CDR2 LQKENI. This CDR3 comprises 13 residues. Between the trimmed V and J ends, which lost 2 bases and 1 base, there was a span of 5 bases. The CDR3 loop is CASSPGRNTEAFF. CDR3 nucleotides: TGTGCCAGCTCACCAGGGAGGAACACTGAAGCTTTCTTT.

This clone came up once. The J gene is TRBJ1-1, the V gene TRBV6-5, with TRBD1 identical over 9 bases. Per germline, CDR1 MNHEY and CDR2 SVGAGI. V gave up 5 bases and J gave up 0 bases; unmatched junction bases: 4. The CDR3 runs to 15 residues. DNA for the CDR3: TGTGCCAGCAGTCCCAACAGGGGGCTGAACACTGAAGCTTTCTTT. Translating it yields CASSPNRGLNTEAFF.

The J gene is TRBJ2-3, the V gene TRBV30, with TRBD2 as a possible D gene (6 bases). CDR1 and CDR2 from the germline V gene are GTSNPN and SVGIG (reference sequence). This CDR3 region has 16 residues. V gave up 4 bases and J gave up 2 bases, with 19 bases separating them. CDR3 nucleotides: TGTGCCTGGACCCAAACGCCGACTAGACCCACAGATACGCAGTATTTT. As protein: CAWTQTPTRPTDTQYF.

The V call is TRBV5-6, the J call TRBJ1-5, with D possibly being TRBD1 (5 bases). Germline CDR1 is SGHDT and CDR2 is YYEEEE. V lost 3 bases and J 0 bases, leaving 13 bases between the germline ends. The CDR3 length is 16 residues. CDR3 amino acids: CASSWQGSYSNQPQHF. CDR3 DNA sequence: TGTGCCAGCAGCTGGCAGGGTTCATATAGCAATCAGCCCCAGCATTTT.

The chain combines TRBV5-1 with TRBJ2-6; 7 nucleotides agree with TRBD1. Germline values: CDR1 SGHRS, CDR2 YFSETQ. V lost 4 bases and J lost 4; bases outside the gene matches: 8. This CDR3 contains 16 residues. CDR3 residues: CASSTRTGSGANVLTF. In nucleotides, the CDR3 is TGCGCCAGCAGCACCCGGACAGGTTCCGGGGCCAACGTCCTGACTTTC.

This sequence joins TRBV7-3 and TRBJ2-7, with TRBD1 as a possible D gene (6 bases). The germline V gene has CDR1 SGHTA and CDR2 FQGTGA. The CDR3 contains 18 residues. With 5 bases removed from V and 0 bases from J, the gap between germline ends came to 23 bases. The CDR3 bases are TGTGCCAGCAGCCCACGTCCTAAGAGGGGGTGGACCTCCTACGAGCAGTACTTC. Translation gives CASSPRPKRGWTSYEQYF.

The chain has TRBV29-1 and TRBJ2-1, with 7 positions matching TRBD2. The V gene's germline CDR1 is SQVTM and CDR2 ANQGSEA. The CDR3 has 15 amino acids. V was clipped by 5 bases and J by 0 bases; unmatched bases: 7. The CDR3 protein is CSVYVPGGSYNEQFF. The CDR3 DNA follows: TGCAGCGTTTATGTCCCGGGGGGCTCCTACAATGAGCAGTTCTTC.

V usage is TRBV7-8 and J usage is TRBJ1-5; D may be TRBD1 (5 bases). Germline V gene lookup returns CDR1 SGHVS and CDR2 FQNEAQ. Trimming took off 4 bases at V and 3 bases at J, with 13 bases between the two ends. The CDR3 is made up of 15 amino acids. The CDR3 nucleotides are TGTGCCAGCAGCTACGATCAGGGCGACAATCAGCCCCAGCATTTT. Encoded protein: CASSYDQGDNQPQHF. Looking up the rest from reference TRBV7-8 and TRBJ1-5 gives the full variable domain: GAGVSQSPRYKVAKRGQDVALRCDPISGHVSLFWYQQALGQGPEFLTYFQNEAQLDKSGLPSDRFFAERPEGSVSTLKIQRTQQEDSAVYLCASSYDQGDNQPQHFGDGTRLSIL.

CDR3 in DNA: TGTGCCAGCAGTTTCCGGGACAGTCATTCACCCCTCCACTTT. This codes for CASSFRDSHSPLHF. V and J are TRBV5-5 and TRBJ1-6; 7 bases align to TRBD1. Trimming at V came to 5 bases and at J to 8 bases, leaving 7 bases not matched to a gene. CDR1 SGHKS and CDR2 YYEKEE come from the germline V gene (reference sequence). The CDR3 is made up of 14 amino acids.

V gene TRBV5-4 combines with J gene TRBJ1-2; 9 nucleotides match TRBD1. V was pared by 2 bases and J by 6 bases, with 5 bases of the junction left unmatched. This CDR3 region has 14 residues. CDR1 is SGHNT, CDR2 YYREEE, per germline (reference sequence). CDR3 sequence: CASSLEQGADGYTF. DNA for the CDR3: TGTGCCAGCAGCTTAGAACAGGGGGCAGATGGCTACACCTTC.

This clone has a count of ten or more. The rearrangement links TRBV6-5 to TRBJ2-1; D not resolved. The V and J ends lost 7 bases and 5 bases respectively, with 15 bases between them. This CDR3 comprises 14 residues. Germline V lookup: CDR1 MNHEY, CDR2 SVGAGI. CDR3: CASILMHQDNEQFF. CDR3 sequence (DNA): TGTGCCAGCATCCTAATGCATCAGGACAATGAGCAGTTCTTC.